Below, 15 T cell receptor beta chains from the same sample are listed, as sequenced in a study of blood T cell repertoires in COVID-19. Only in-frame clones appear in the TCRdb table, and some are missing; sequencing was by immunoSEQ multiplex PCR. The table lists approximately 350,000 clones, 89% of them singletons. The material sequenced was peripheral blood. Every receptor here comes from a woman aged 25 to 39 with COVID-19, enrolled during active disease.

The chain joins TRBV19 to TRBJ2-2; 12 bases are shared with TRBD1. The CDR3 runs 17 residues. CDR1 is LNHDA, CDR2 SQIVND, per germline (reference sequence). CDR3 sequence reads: CGTRGGTGGLNTGELFF. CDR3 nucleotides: TGTGGCACCCGAGGGGGGACAGGGGGCTTGAACACCGGGGAGCTGTTTTTT.

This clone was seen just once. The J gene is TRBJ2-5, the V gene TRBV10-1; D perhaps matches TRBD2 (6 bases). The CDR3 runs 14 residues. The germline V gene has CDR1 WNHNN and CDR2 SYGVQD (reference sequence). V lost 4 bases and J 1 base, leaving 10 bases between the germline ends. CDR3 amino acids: CASSGARGQETQYF. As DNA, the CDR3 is TGCGCCAGCAGTGGGGCGCGGGGCCAAGAGACCCAGTACTTC.

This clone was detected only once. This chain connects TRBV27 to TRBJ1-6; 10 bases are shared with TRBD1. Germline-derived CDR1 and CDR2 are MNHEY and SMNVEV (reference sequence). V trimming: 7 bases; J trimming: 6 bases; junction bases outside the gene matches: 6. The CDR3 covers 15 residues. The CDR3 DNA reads TGTGCCAGCACTCCTCGGACAGGGGGTAATTCACCCCTCCACTTT. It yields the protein CASTPRTGGNSPLHF.

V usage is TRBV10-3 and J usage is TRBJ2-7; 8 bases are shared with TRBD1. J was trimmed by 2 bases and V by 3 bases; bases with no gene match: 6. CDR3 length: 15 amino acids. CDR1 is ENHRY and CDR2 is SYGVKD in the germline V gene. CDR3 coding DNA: TGTGCCATCAGTGACGGCCAGGGGGCGGCCTACGAGCAGTACTTC. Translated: CAISDGQGAAYEQYF.

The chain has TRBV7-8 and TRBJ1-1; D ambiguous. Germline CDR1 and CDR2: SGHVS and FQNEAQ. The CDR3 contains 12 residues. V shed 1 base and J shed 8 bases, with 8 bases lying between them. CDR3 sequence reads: CASSLVAGEAFF. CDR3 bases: TGTGCCAGCAGCTTAGTGGCCGGGGAAGCTTTCTTT.

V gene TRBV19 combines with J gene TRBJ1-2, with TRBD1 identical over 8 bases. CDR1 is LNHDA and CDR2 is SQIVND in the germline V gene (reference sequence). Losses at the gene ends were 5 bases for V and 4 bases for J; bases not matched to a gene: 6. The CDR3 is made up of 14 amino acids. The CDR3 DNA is TGTGCCAGTAGTGCCCGACAGGGGTCCTATGGCTACACCTTC. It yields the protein CASSARQGSYGYTF.

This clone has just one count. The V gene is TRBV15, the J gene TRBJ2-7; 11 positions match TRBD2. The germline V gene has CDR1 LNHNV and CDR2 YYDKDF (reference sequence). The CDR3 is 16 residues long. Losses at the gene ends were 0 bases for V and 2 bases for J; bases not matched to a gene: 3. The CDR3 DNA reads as TGTGCCACCAGCAGAGACCTAGCGGGGGGCGCCTACGAGCAGTACTTC. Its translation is CATSRDLAGGAYEQYF.

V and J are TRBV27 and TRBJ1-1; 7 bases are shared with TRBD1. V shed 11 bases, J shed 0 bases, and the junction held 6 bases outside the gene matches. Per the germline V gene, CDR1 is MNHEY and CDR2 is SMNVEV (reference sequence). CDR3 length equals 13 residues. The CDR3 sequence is CAEPGTVNTEAFF. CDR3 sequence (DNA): TGTGCCGAACCCGGGACAGTGAACACTGAAGCTTTCTTT.

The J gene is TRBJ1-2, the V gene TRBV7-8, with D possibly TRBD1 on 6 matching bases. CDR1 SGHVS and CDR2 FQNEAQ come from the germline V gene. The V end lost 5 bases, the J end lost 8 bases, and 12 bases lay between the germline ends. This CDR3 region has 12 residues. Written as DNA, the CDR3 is TGTGCCAGCAGCCCCGGACAGACAGGCTACACCTTC. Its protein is CASSPGQTGYTF.

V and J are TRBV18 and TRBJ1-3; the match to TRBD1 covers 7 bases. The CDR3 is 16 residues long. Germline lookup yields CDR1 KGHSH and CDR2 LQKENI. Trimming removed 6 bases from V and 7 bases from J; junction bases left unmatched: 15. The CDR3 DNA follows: TGTGCCAGCTCCTTCGGACAGGCCCAGCGTGGTAACACCATATATTTT. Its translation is CASSFGQAQRGNTIYF.

Written as DNA, the CDR3 is TGTGCCAGCAGTGAAGTGGGCCAATACTATACGCAGTATTTT. Amino acids: CASSEVGQYYTQYF. This chain joins TRBV2 and TRBJ2-3; D remains unclear. The CDR3 is made up of 14 amino acids. Per the germline V gene, CDR1 is SNHLY and CDR2 is FYNNEI. V lost 1 base and J lost 7, with 12 bases in between.

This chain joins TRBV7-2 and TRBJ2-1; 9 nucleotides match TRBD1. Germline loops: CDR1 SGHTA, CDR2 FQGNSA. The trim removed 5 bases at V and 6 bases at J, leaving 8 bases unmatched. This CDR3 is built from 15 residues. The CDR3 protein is CASSLWDRAANEQFF. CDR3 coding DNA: TGTGCCAGCAGCCTGTGGGACAGGGCAGCCAATGAGCAGTTCTTC.

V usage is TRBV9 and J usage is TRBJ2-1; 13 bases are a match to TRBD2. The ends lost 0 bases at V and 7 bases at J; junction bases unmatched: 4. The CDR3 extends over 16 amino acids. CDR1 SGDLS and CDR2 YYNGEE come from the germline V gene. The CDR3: CASSVEGLAGRNEQFF. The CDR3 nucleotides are TGTGCCAGCAGCGTAGAGGGACTAGCGGGAAGAAATGAGCAGTTCTTC.

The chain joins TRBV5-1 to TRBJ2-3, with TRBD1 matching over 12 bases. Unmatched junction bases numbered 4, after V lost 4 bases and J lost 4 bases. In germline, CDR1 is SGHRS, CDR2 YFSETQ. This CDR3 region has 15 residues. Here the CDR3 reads CASSPGQGAADTQYF. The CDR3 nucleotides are TGCGCCAGCAGCCCGGGACAGGGGGCAGCAGATACGCAGTATTTT.

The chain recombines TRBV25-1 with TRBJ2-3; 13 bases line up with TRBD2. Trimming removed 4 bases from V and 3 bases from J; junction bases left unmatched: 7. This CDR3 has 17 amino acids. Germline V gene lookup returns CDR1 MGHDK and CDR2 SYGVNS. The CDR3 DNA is TGTGCCAGCAGTGGCGGCCCGGGACTAGCGGGGACAGATACGCAGTATTTT. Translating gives CASSGGPGLAGTDTQYF.